Presented here are 27 T cell receptor beta chains from one specimen sequenced in a study of read filtering for tumor transcriptome and immune sequencing. The library was built from around 400 ng RNA with molecular barcoded adaptors for alpha/delta and beta/gamma chains. TCRdb used MiXCR to reprocess the reads, holding one entry per CDR3 protein. The table has some 130,000 distinct CDR3 sequences, 13% seen once. What was sequenced was a population of CD138-negative cells sorted from bone marrow. These receptors originate from a donor aged 40 or over with multiple myeloma.

The sample holds many counts of this clonotype. The chain carries TRBV12-3 or TRBV12-4 and TRBJ2-1; 9 nucleotides agree with TRBD1. This CDR3 is built from 16 residues. V trimming: 5 bases; J trimming: 4 bases; junction bases outside the gene matches: 9. In DNA form, the CDR3 reads TGTGCCAGCAGTCCTAACAGGGGGCGCAGGTACAATGAGCAGTTCTTC. This codes for CASSPNRGRRYNEQFF.

This clonotype turned up a few times. The V and J genes are TRBV5-1 and TRBJ1-5; no reliable D call. In germline, CDR1 is SGHRS, CDR2 YFSETQ. The CDR3 totals 15 residues. V lost 1 base and J lost 0, with 8 bases in between. CDR3 nucleotides: TGCGCCAGCAGCTTGCACAGCACTAGCAATCAGCCCCAGCATTTT. Translating gives CASSLHSTSNQPQHF.

V usage is TRBV7-2 and J usage is TRBJ2-2, with D possibly being TRBD1 (6 bases). Germline V gives CDR1 SGHTA, CDR2 FQGNSA. Trimming stripped 5 bases from V and 4 bases from J, with 11 bases between. The CDR3 spans 14 residues. CDR3 sequence (DNA): TGTGCCAGCAGCCCAGGGGAGTTCACCGGGGAGCTGTTTTTT. Amino acid sequence: CASSPGEFTGELFF.

This clonotype was seen many times. The chain uses TRBV12-3 or TRBV12-4 and TRBJ2-5; D is unresolved. The CDR3 loop spans 11 amino acids. V was clipped by 8 bases and J by 3 bases, with 7 bases between them. The CDR3 DNA sequence: TGTGCCAGCGCAAGGGAAGAGACCCAGTACTTC. Encoded protein: CASAREETQYF.

This clonotype was recorded at least ten times. The chain recombines TRBV20-1 with TRBJ2-1, with D possibly TRBD2 on 5 matching bases. The CDR3 consists of 14 residues. Germline V gene lookup returns CDR1 DFQATT and CDR2 SNEGSKA (reference sequence). Trimming pared 4 bases from V and 7 bases from J, leaving 17 bases between. The CDR3 loop is CSAIPGLFINEQFF. CDR3 in DNA: TGCAGTGCTATCCCGGGATTATTCATAAATGAGCAGTTCTTC.

Turning to this clonotype: A much more abundant neighbour one base away suggests this may be a read error. The chain links TRBV7-3 to TRBJ2-3; 12 bases map to TRBD2. Germline CDR1 and CDR2: SGHTA and FQGTGA. The CDR3 extends over 19 amino acids. CDR3: CAGSSFGLAGGEGTDTQYF. CDR3 DNA: TGTGCCGGCAGCTCCTTCGGGCTAGCGGGAGGGGAGGGCACAGATACGCAGTATTTT.

This clonotype occurred many times. J is TRBJ1-3 and V is TRBV7-8; perhaps TRBD1 as D (5 bases). The germline V and J ends were trimmed by 5 bases and 0 bases, with 14 bases remaining between them. CDR3 length: 16 amino acids. CDR1 is SGHVS and CDR2 is FQNEAQ in the germline V gene. The CDR3 loop is CASSVAWGSSGNTIYF. CDR3 in DNA: TGTGCCAGCAGCGTGGCCTGGGGGAGCTCTGGAAACACCATATATTTT.

This clonotype has a count of ten or more. The chain employs TRBV4-1 and TRBJ1-1, with D possibly being TRBD1 (5 bases). Germline CDR1 and CDR2: MGHRA and YSYEKL. The CDR3 has 16 amino acids. Trimming took 4 bases from V and 5 from J, leaving 20 bases between them. CDR3 loop: CASSRKTDPGGTEAFF. In DNA form, the CDR3 reads TGCGCCAGCAGCCGCAAAACTGACCCGGGGGGAACTGAAGCTTTCTTT.

As concerns this clonotype: At one end the junction does not follow the germline gene, possibly because of a read error. The chain joins TRBV11-3 to TRBJ2-5; unclear D gene. The CDR3 is 13 residues long. Germline CDR1 reads SGHNT; CDR2 reads YENEEA. CDR3 DNA: TGTGCCAGCAGCTTAGGGGGTAAAGAGACCCAGCACTTC. Encoded protein: CASSLGGKETQHF.

At least ten counts were recorded for this clonotype. V and J are TRBV5-1 and TRBJ2-4; D possibly uses TRBD1 or TRBD2 (7 bases each). The ends were cut back, 3 bases at V and 9 bases at J, with 19 bases in the middle. Germline V gives CDR1 SGHRS, CDR2 YFSETQ. The CDR3 is 15 residues long. CDR3 amino acids: CASSSSGGPGGIQYF. For the CDR3, the DNA is TGCGCCAGCAGCTCCTCGGGGGGCCCAGGGGGCATTCAGTACTTC.

The table lists this clonotype with many counts. The CDR3 sequence is CASSLGSTGTDTQYF. In DNA form, the CDR3 reads TGTGCCAGCAGTTTGGGTAGTACTGGGACAGATACGCAGTATTTT. J is TRBJ2-3 and V is TRBV12-3 or TRBV12-4; unclear D gene. V lost 3 bases and J lost 3, with 13 bases in between. This CDR3 has 15 residues.

Regarding this clonotype: Mismatch with germline at one junction end may stem from a read error. The CDR3 DNA is TGTGCCAGCAGCTTAGTGGAGGGGTCCTATAATTCACCCTTCCACTTT. This codes for CASSLVEGSYNSPFHF. The genes are TRBV7-9 and TRBJ1-6, with D perhaps TRBD1 (5 bases). The V gene's germline CDR1 is SEHNR and CDR2 FQNEAQ (reference sequence). This CDR3 region has 16 residues. The full variable domain, its missing parts supplied by reference TRBV7-9 and TRBJ1-6, is DTGVSQNPRHKITKRGQNVTFRCDPISEHNRLYWYRQTLGQGPEFLTYFQNEAQLEKSRLLSDRFSAERPKGSFSTLEIQRTEQGDSAMYLCASSLVEGSYNSPFHFGNGTRLTVT.

In this sample, this clonotype turned up a few times. The chain combines TRBV3-1 with TRBJ2-3; D is possibly TRBD1 or TRBD2 (5 bases each). There are 15 residues in the CDR3. Trimming shortened V by 6 bases and J by 2 bases, and 15 bases separated the two germline ends. The germline V gene has CDR1 LGHDT and CDR2 YNNKEL (reference sequence). CDR3 nucleotides: TGTGCCAGCAGATGGACCGGGACGAACACAGATACGCAGTATTTT. Amino acid sequence: CASRWTGTNTDTQYF.

Many counts were recorded for this clonotype. The V call is TRBV9, the J call TRBJ1-4, with TRBD1 matching over 11 bases. This CDR3 is built from 15 residues. From germline, CDR1 is SGDLS and CDR2 YYNGEE. With 3 bases clipped from V and 7 bases from J, the junction kept 5 bases outside the gene matches. The CDR3 loop is CASSGRTGGGEKLFF. The CDR3 region has the DNA TGTGCCAGCAGCGGACGGACAGGGGGCGGTGAAAAACTGTTTTTT.

This clonotype has ten or more counts. Relative to the germline gene, one junction end is altered; a read error may explain this. The chain is built from TRBV3-1 and TRBJ1-5; a weak D match, TRBD1 (5 bases). The CDR3 loop spans 18 amino acids. Germline V gives CDR1 LGHDT, CDR2 YNNKEL (reference sequence). CDR3 in DNA: TGTGCCAGCAGCCAAGGAGACAGCCTACTTTATAGCAATCAGCTCCAGCATTTT. This gives the protein CASSQGDSLLYSNQLQHF.

In this sample, this clonotype turned up a few times. The chain recombines TRBV7-9 with TRBJ2-1, with a weak D call TRBD1 (5 bases). The germline gives CDR1 SEHNR, CDR2 FQNEAQ (reference sequence). The ends were cut back, 7 bases at V and 7 bases at J, with 14 bases in the middle. CDR3 length: 13 residues. This CDR3 is CASTIGAQNEQFF. CDR3 nucleotides: TGTGCCAGCACCATTGGGGCGCAAAATGAGCAGTTCTTC.

This clonotype was recorded at least ten times. This chain connects TRBV4-1 to TRBJ1-1, with D perhaps matching TRBD1 (5 bases). V was clipped by 2 bases and J by 5 bases, with 15 bases between them. Germline CDR1 and CDR2: MGHRA and YSYEKL. This CDR3 region has 15 residues. This CDR3 reads CASSQPWRGETEAFF. The CDR3 nucleotides read TGCGCCAGCAGCCAACCCTGGCGAGGGGAAACTGAAGCTTTCTTT.

As regards this clonotype: One base away lies a much larger clone, so this may be a sequencing read error. The rearrangement joins TRBV29-1 to TRBJ1-1; D may be TRBD1 (5 bases). The V gene's germline CDR1 is SQVTM and CDR2 ANQGSEA. CDR3 length: 14 amino acids. Trimming removed 7 bases at V and 3 bases at J, with 18 bases between. CDR3 protein: CSAETGGMYTEAFF. In DNA, the CDR3 is TGCAGCGCCGAGACCGGGGGAATGTACACTGAAGCTTTCTTT.

The sample holds many counts of this clonotype. The chain recombines TRBV6-1 with TRBJ2-1, with TRBD2 matching 8 bases. This CDR3 contains 16 residues. Germline V gene sequence: CDR1 MNHNS, CDR2 SASEGT. V lost 2 bases and J lost 4; bases outside the gene matches: 7. CDR3 loop: CASSEWGGRFYNEQFF. The CDR3 DNA is TGTGCCAGCAGTGAATGGGGCGGGAGGTTTTACAATGAGCAGTTCTTC.

There are many counts of this clonotype. The rearrangement uses TRBV5-4 and TRBJ2-7; the match to TRBD2 covers 10 bases. CDR1 is SGHNT, CDR2 YYREEE, per germline (reference sequence). J lost 0 bases, V lost 0 bases, and 6 bases had no gene match. CDR3 length: 17 residues. CDR3 protein: CASSLGAGTSVSYEQYF. The CDR3 coding sequence is TGTGCCAGCAGCTTGGGGGCCGGGACTAGCGTCTCCTACGAGCAGTACTTC. The variable domain in full, completed from reference TRBV5-4 and TRBJ2-7, reads ETGVTQSPTHLIKTRGQQVTLRCSSQSGHNTVSWYQQALGQGPQFIFQYYREEENGRGNFPPRFSGLQFPNYSSELNVNALELDDSALYLCASSLGAGTSVSYEQYFGPGTRLTVT.

This clonotype was counted only a few times. The rearrangement uses TRBV12-3 or TRBV12-4 and TRBJ2-2, with a tentative D call TRBD1 (5 bases). This CDR3 contains 18 residues. The V gene lost 7 bases and the J gene lost 4 bases, with 25 bases spanning the gap. The CDR3 region has the DNA TGTGCCAGCACCTATACTTACGCGGTACAACAGGCCACCGGGGAGCTGTTTTTT. It translates to CASTYTYAVQQATGELFF.

There are many counts of this clonotype. The chain links TRBV24-1 to TRBJ1-1; TRBD1 matches at 9 bases. This CDR3 comprises 15 residues. V was pared by 2 bases and J by 5 bases, with 5 bases of the junction left unmatched. Germline V gene sequence: CDR1 KGHDR, CDR2 SFDVKD. The CDR3 nucleotides read TGTGCCACCAGTGATTCGACAGGGGGTGGAACTGAAGCTTTCTTT. It encodes CATSDSTGGGTEAFF.

This clonotype was found a few times. The rearrangement uses TRBV7-2 and TRBJ2-6; unclear D gene. V lost 3 bases, J lost 2 bases, and 8 bases lay in between. The V gene's germline CDR1 is SGHTA and CDR2 FQGNSA. The CDR3 runs to 15 residues. CDR3: CASSLALTGANVLTF. The DNA for the CDR3 is TGTGCCAGCAGCTTGGCCTTGACTGGGGCCAACGTCCTGACTTTC.

This clonotype was seen at least ten times. The chain has TRBV7-2 and TRBJ1-1; D call uncertain. V lost 5 bases and J lost 0, with 16 bases in between. The germline V gene has CDR1 SGHTA and CDR2 FQGNSA. This CDR3 has 16 amino acids. For the CDR3, the DNA is TGTGCCAGCAGCCCCACGTCGCGGATGATGAACACTGAAGCTTTCTTT. Its protein is CASSPTSRMMNTEAFF.

To note about this clonotype: At one of its ends the junction is not consistent with the germline gene, which may arise from a read error. This chain joins TRBV6-5 and TRBJ2-7; D might be TRBD1 (6 bases). The CDR3 contains 13 residues. Germline lookup yields CDR1 MNHEY and CDR2 SVGAGI. The CDR3 reads CASGYRELVEQYF. The CDR3 bases are TGTGCCAGCGGTTACAGGGAATTGGTCGAGCAGTACTTC.

This clonotype was detected ten times or more. J is TRBJ2-7 and V is TRBV6-2 or TRBV6-3, with 11 nucleotides matching TRBD2. CDR1 is MNHEY and CDR2 is SVGEGT in the germline V gene. With 7 bases clipped from V and 2 bases from J, the junction kept 7 bases outside the gene matches. This CDR3 is built from 15 residues. In DNA, the CDR3 is TGTGCCAGCAAACCCTCGGGACTAGCGGCCTACGAGCAGTACTTC. Protein sequence: CASKPSGLAAYEQYF.

In this sample, this clonotype turned up many times. CDR3 sequence reads: CASSYRRQASYEQYF. As DNA, the CDR3 is TGTGCCAGCAGTTATCGGAGGCAAGCCTCCTACGAGCAGTACTTC. The V and J genes are TRBV6-5 and TRBJ2-7; TRBD2 is a possible D gene (5 bases). Germline V lookup: CDR1 MNHEY, CDR2 SVGAGI. V lost 3 bases, J lost 0 bases, and 12 bases lay in between. The length of the CDR3 is 15 residues.